The entry below gives a single TCR beta chain sequence along with its context. All of the donors resided in Nashville, Tennessee, and each was a Caucasian adult. The data stem from a study of shared clonotypes between healthy human individuals. Trimming removed 3 bases at V and 6 bases at J, with 23 bases between. The CDR3 has 17 amino acids. Germline CDR1 reads MRHNA; CDR2 reads SNTAGT. Sequencing used immunoSEQ multiplex PCR; TCRdb keeps in-frame clones, though not all of them. The sample contains more than 2 million clones, 90% to 95% of which appear only once. The V gene is TRBV6-4, the J gene TRBJ1-2, with D maybe TRBD1 (5 bases). The receptor was derived from a man aged 18 to 30 in good health. The sequenced sample consisted of naive CD4+ T cells sorted from blood. Subset reported: CD45RA+ positively selected. The CDR3 region is CASSDKPPAGRGDGYTF. The CDR3 bases are TGTGCCAGCAGTGATAAACCCCCCGCAGGCCGGGGGGATGGCTACACCTTC.